In this sample, the clone carrying this T cell receptor (beta chain) turned up many times. TCRdb independently ran MiXCR on the 5' RACE reads; one entry per CDR3 protein. Among about 46,000 distinct CDR3 sequences, approximately 5.9% were seen once, and the ten largest hold under 7%. These data are taken from a study of early T cells in non-severe SARS-CoV-2 infection. The CDR3 loop spans 14 amino acids. V was clipped by 6 bases and J by 7 bases; unmatched bases: 8. Per germline, CDR1 MDHEN and CDR2 SYDVKM. The TCR originated in an adult who was a healthcare worker with PCR-confirmed SARS-CoV-2 infection or an uninfected control (not recorded which). The sequenced sample was whole blood, obtained at baseline. The gene calls are TRBV28 and TRBJ2-1, with 8 bases lining up with TRBD1. CDR3 region: CASRTGQGRNEQFF. The DNA for the CDR3 is TGTGCCAGCAGGACCGGACAGGGTAGGAATGAGCAGTTCTTC.